The T cell receptor (beta chain) described here comes from a study of a mutant IDH1 vaccine in newly diagnosed glioma (dated by TCRdb to the early 2020s). A note on the overall study: The approximately 32 treated patients were roughly 62% male and roughly 38% female, with a mean age of about 43 years. Prior to enrollment, standard therapy consisting of radiotherapy alone, temozolomide alone, or radiochemotherapy with temozolomide had been administered to patients, with the combination being received by most patients. Peripheral blood was drawn at six visits: V03 (baseline), V05, V07, V10, V12 and V13. For exploratory analyses, longitudinal TCRB deep sequencing was carried out in around 26 treated patients wherever samples were available.

This clone was picked up a small number of times. What this receptor recognizes is not known. Germline and junction disagree at one end, which may indicate a read error. The library came from the immunoSEQ multiplex PCR assay. Following the manufacturer's protocol, the hsTCRB Kit was used to amplify rearranged TCR beta chain sequences. TCRB libraries were sequenced on an Illumina MiSeq. In the source study's methods: Demultiplexing, trimming and gene mapping were performed with the kit vendor's proprietary platform. In its TCRdb copy, this immuneACCESS table keeps in-frame sequences only and misses some clones. Where compared with another copy, unresolved V genes explain less than half of these, and the others have no known cause. V and J calls and clone size come straight from that table; D and trimming were deduced from the DNA. This sample holds approximately 92,000 clones; over 75% were observed only once. Of the sample, roughly 6.9% is held by the ten largest clones.

The time point label, read with the paper, signifies: baseline, week 1 (first vaccination visit). The treatment or condition label here, explained by the study, means: pre-vaccination baseline after standard-of-care therapy. Newly diagnosed WHO grade 3 or 4 IDH1-mutant astrocytomas showing loss of nuclear ATRX were present in the donors. The samples were drawn from NOA16, a multicentre, single-arm, open-label phase I trial in Germany that tested a mutant IDH1 peptide vaccine in humans for the first time. Blood drawn at visit V03 was used as the baseline sample for immunogenicity testing. Genomic DNA for TCRB sequencing was isolated from EDTA blood with the DNeasy Blood and Tissue Kit. CDR1 is given as SNHLY and CDR2 as FYNNEI, both from the germline V gene. Including cysteine and phenylalanine, the CDR3 has 13 amino acids. The only DNA kept is the CDR3, 39 bases in frame from the first base. Results and caveats for the whole study, not just this receptor: Immune responses induced by the vaccine were seen in approximately 93% of patients across multiple MHC alleles. PBMC samples for TCRB deep sequencing were selected based on availability. Pseudoprogression seemed to be unrelated to changes in the top peripheral T cell clonotypes found by TCRB sequencing. According to the authors, sample limitations meant that analyses of patient blood samples could not be reproduced.

The rearrangement joined TRBV2 to TRBJ1-3; the D gene lacks a confident call. The receptor's source is a man between 35 and 55 years old with glioma. Here the sequenced sample was PBMCs, taken from a glioma patient treated with radiotherapy, temozolomide or both. The CDR3 corresponds to CASSVDAGNTIYF. The DNA sequence reads TGTGCCAGTAGTGTGGACGCCGGAAACACCATATATTTT.